This record covers a single T cell receptor beta chain. The CDR3 runs to 13 residues. CDR1 and CDR2 from the germline V gene are MDHEN and SYDVKM. From the 5' RACE reads, TCRdb lists one entry per CDR3 protein and no DNA. This repertoire includes about 450,000 distinct CDR3 sequences. These data belong to a study of monozygotic twins with inflammatory bowel disease. The sample comprised blood. This TCR was sampled from a human donor with ulcerative colitis or Crohn's disease, or a healthy co-twin of an affected twin (not recorded which). The chain links TRBV28 to TRBJ1-1. CDR3 sequence reads: CASSLPDGTEAFF.